This is a list of T cell receptor beta chains from one sample in a study of shared clonotypes between healthy human individuals. Using immunoSEQ multiplex PCR, the repertoire was profiled, and TCRdb retains in-frame clones only, with some absent. The sample comprises some 2,500,000 clones, more than 85% of which are singletons, and around 0.37% rests with the top ten. Material: naive CD4+ T cells from PBMCs. These receptors originate from a young man in good health. Some clones in this sample may be carry-over from other donors' samples. Both conserved end residues are part of each CDR3. The order of the fields is CDR3 length, J gene, D gene, V gene, clone size, CDR3 protein, CDR3 DNA. D genes are given only for firm matches. A row's size may be missing; if present it is once, few, many or a size class.

length: 14
J: TRBJ1-6
D: NA
V: TRBV6-1
size: NA
CDR3: CASRLRTGDSPLHF
DNA: TGTGCCAGCAGACTCAGAACGGGAGATTCACCCCTCCACTTT

length: 13
J: TRBJ1-2
D: NA
V: TRBV5-1
size: NA
CDR3: CASSLEGDYGYTF
DNA: TGCGCCAGCAGCTTGGAGGGAGACTATGGCTACACCTTC

length: 17
J: TRBJ2-3
D: NA
V: TRBV7-9
size: NA
CDR3: CASSQGIGVGYTDTQYF
DNA: TGTGCCAGCAGCCAAGGTATTGGGGTCGGTTACACAGATACGCAGTATTTT

length: 16
J: TRBJ2-7
D: TRBD1
V: TRBV5-1
size: NA
CDR3: CASSSAPGTGGGEQYF
DNA: TGCGCCAGCAGCTCTGCCCCCGGGACAGGGGGAGGCGAGCAGTACTTC

length: 15
J: TRBJ2-5
D: NA
V: TRBV29-1
size: once
CDR3: CSVEDNEALEETQYF
DNA: TGCAGCGTTGAAGATAACGAAGCACTGGAGGAGACCCAGTACTTC

length: 16
J: TRBJ2-1
D: NA
V: TRBV9
size: NA
CDR3: CASSVVLAGSYNEQFF
DNA: TGTGCCAGCAGCGTAGTATTAGCAGGGTCCTACAATGAGCAGTTCTTC

length: 15
J: TRBJ1-4
D: NA
V: TRBV7-9
size: NA
CDR3: CASTRFEGTNEKLFF
DNA: TGTGCCAGCACCCGTTTTGAGGGAACTAATGAAAAACTGTTTTTT

length: 19
J: TRBJ2-2
D: TRBD2
V: TRBV7-9
size: NA
CDR3: CASSNPPQTSGSGTGELFF
DNA: TGTGCCAGCAGCAATCCCCCCCAGACTAGCGGGAGTGGGACCGGGGAGCTGTTTTTT

length: 15
J: TRBJ1-1
D: NA
V: TRBV5-1
size: NA
CDR3: CASLPGPGLNTEAFF
DNA: TGCGCCAGCTTACCGGGACCGGGGCTGAACACTGAAGCTTTCTTT

length: 18
J: TRBJ2-2
D: NA
V: TRBV21-1
size: NA
CDR3: CASSKKKRLVQNTGELFF
DNA: TGTGCCAGCAGCAAAAAAAAGCGACTAGTCCAGAACACCGGGGAGCTGTTTTTT

length: 16
J: TRBJ2-7
D: TRBD2
V: TRBV7-6
size: NA
CDR3: CASSLFEREAPYEQYF
DNA: TGTGCCAGCAGCTTATTTGAGCGGGAGGCCCCCTACGAGCAGTACTTC

length: 16
J: TRBJ1-5
D: NA
V: TRBV10-2
size: NA
CDR3: CASSDLLREPNQPQHF
DNA: TGCGCCAGCAGTGATCTTTTACGGGAACCGAATCAGCCCCAGCATTTT

length: 17
J: TRBJ1-5
D: TRBD1
V: TRBV19
size: NA
CDR3: CASRGTGTILRNQPQHF
DNA: TGTGCCAGTAGAGGGACAGGGACCATCCTACGCAATCAGCCCCAGCATTTT

length: 16
J: TRBJ1-1
D: NA
V: TRBV18
size: NA
CDR3: CASSPGRQGPNTEAFF
DNA: TGTGCCAGCTCACCGGGTCGGCAGGGCCCGAACACTGAAGCTTTCTTT

length: 15
J: TRBJ1-5
D: NA
V: TRBV4-1
size: once
CDR3: CASRRSPERNQPQHF
DNA: TGCGCCAGCAGACGGAGCCCGGAGAGGAATCAGCCCCAGCATTTT

length: 15
J: TRBJ1-4
D: TRBD1
V: TRBV14
size: NA
CDR3: CASSPSGGLNEKLFF
DNA: TGTGCCAGCAGCCCTTCAGGGGGCTTGAATGAAAAACTGTTTTTT

length: 14
J: TRBJ1-2
D: TRBD1
V: TRBV18
size: NA
CDR3: CASFLQGAGGGYTF
DNA: TGTGCCAGCTTCCTACAGGGGGCTGGAGGAGGCTACACCTTC

length: 15
J: TRBJ2-5
D: TRBD2
V: TRBV7-3
size: NA
CDR3: CASSLLAGRPETQYF
DNA: TGTGCCAGCAGCCTTCTAGCGGGGCGGCCGGAGACCCAGTACTTC

length: 15
J: TRBJ2-7
D: TRBD1
V: TRBV18
size: NA
CDR3: CASSPSGTGPHEQYF
DNA: TGTGCCAGCTCACCCTCCGGGACAGGTCCCCACGAGCAGTACTTC

length: 13
J: TRBJ1-5
D: NA
V: TRBV7-8
size: NA
CDR3: CASRPGLNQPQHF
DNA: TGTGCCAGCAGACCGGGCCTCAATCAGCCCCAGCATTTT

length: 16
J: TRBJ2-5
D: TRBD1
V: TRBV4-1
size: once
CDR3: CASSQPNRGLRETQYF
DNA: TGCGCCAGCAGCCAACCCAACAGGGGGCTTCGGGAGACCCAGTACTTC

length: 14
J: TRBJ2-5
D: NA
V: TRBV19
size: NA
CDR3: CASSIASAQETQYF
DNA: TGTGCCAGTAGTATAGCTAGCGCCCAAGAGACCCAGTACTTC

length: 15
J: TRBJ2-2
D: TRBD1
V: TRBV6-5
size: NA
CDR3: CASRWGQLNTGELFF
DNA: TGTGCCAGCAGGTGGGGACAGCTAAACACCGGGGAGCTGTTTTTT

length: 14
J: TRBJ2-3
D: TRBD1
V: TRBV29-1
size: NA
CDR3: CSVDLTGARDTQYF
DNA: TGCAGCGTAGACCTTACAGGGGCAAGGGATACGCAGTATTTT

length: 14
J: TRBJ1-4
D: NA
V: TRBV5-6
size: NA
CDR3: CASSLQGTNEKLFF
DNA: TGTGCCAGCAGCTTGCAGGGGACTAATGAAAAACTGTTTTTT

length: 11
J: TRBJ1-2
D: NA
V: TRBV7-2
size: NA
CDR3: CASSLNGANTF
DNA: TGTGCCAGCAGCCTAAATGGGGCGAACACCTTC

length: 13
J: TRBJ2-1
D: NA
V: TRBV4-1
size: NA
CDR3: CASSQVPSEKQFF
DNA: TGCGCCAGCAGCCAAGTACCTAGCGAAAAGCAGTTCTTC

length: 11
J: TRBJ2-7
D: NA
V: TRBV20-1
size: NA
CDR3: CSALTPGEQYF
DNA: TGCAGTGCTTTGACCCCTGGCGAGCAGTACTTC

length: 15
J: TRBJ2-4
D: NA
V: TRBV6-1
size: NA
CDR3: CASSEGYLAKNIQYF
DNA: TGTGCCAGCAGTGAAGGGTACCTAGCCAAAAACATTCAGTACTTC

length: 10
J: TRBJ1-1
D: NA
V: TRBV10-3
size: few
CDR3: CAIGSTEAFF
DNA: TGTGCCATTGGGAGCACTGAAGCTTTCTTT

length: 14
J: TRBJ1-1
D: NA
V: TRBV6-6
size: NA
CDR3: CASSYTGFWNEAFF
DNA: TGTGCCAGCAGTTACACGGGGTTTTGGAATGAAGCTTTCTTT

length: 19
J: TRBJ1-4
D: NA
V: TRBV6-9
size: NA
CDR3: CASSYSGPGARATNEKLFF
DNA: TGTGCCAGCAGTTATTCGGGCCCGGGGGCGAGGGCAACTAATGAAAAACTGTTTTTT

length: 14
J: TRBJ1-4
D: NA
V: TRBV11-2
size: NA
CDR3: CASSMDSTNEKLFF
DNA: TGTGCCAGCAGCATGGACAGTACTAATGAAAAACTGTTTTTT

length: 14
J: TRBJ1-1
D: TRBD1
V: TRBV5-1
size: NA
CDR3: CASSWTGGNTEAFF
DNA: TGCGCCAGCAGCTGGACAGGGGGGAACACTGAAGCTTTCTTT

length: 16
J: TRBJ2-2
D: NA
V: TRBV28
size: NA
CDR3: CASSSPFGSNTGELFF
DNA: TGTGCCAGCAGCTCTCCTTTCGGCTCGAACACCGGGGAGCTGTTTTTT

length: 15
J: TRBJ1-4
D: TRBD1
V: TRBV5-4
size: NA
CDR3: CASSLPGQGGEKLFF
DNA: TGTGCCAGCAGCTTGCCGGGACAGGGGGGTGAAAAACTGTTTTTT

length: 16
J: TRBJ2-1
D: NA
V: TRBV4-1
size: NA
CDR3: CASSQGLSSIYNEQFF
DNA: TGCGCCAGCAGCCAGGGACTGAGCAGCATATACAATGAGCAGTTCTTC

length: 16
J: TRBJ2-1
D: TRBD2
V: TRBV5-1
size: NA
CDR3: CASSLSSLAGYNEQFF
DNA: TGCGCCAGCAGCTTGTCGAGCCTAGCGGGATACAATGAGCAGTTCTTC

length: 16
J: TRBJ2-3
D: NA
V: TRBV11-2
size: NA
CDR3: CASSLGAGTRFDTQYF
DNA: TGTGCCAGCAGCTTGGGGGCCGGGACAAGGTTCGATACGCAGTATTTT

length: 15
J: TRBJ2-1
D: NA
V: TRBV4-2
size: few
CDR3: CASSQPGLGSNEQFF
DNA: TGTGCCAGCAGCCAACCGGGACTGGGCAGCAATGAGCAGTTCTTC

length: 14
J: TRBJ1-3
D: NA
V: TRBV2
size: NA
CDR3: CASREQGSGNTIYF
DNA: TGTGCCAGCAGGGAACAGGGAAGTGGAAACACCATATATTTT

length: 14
J: TRBJ2-7
D: NA
V: TRBV30
size: NA
CDR3: CAWNRPPWGVEQYF
DNA: TGTGCCTGGAATCGCCCCCCTTGGGGGGTCGAGCAGTACTTC

length: 14
J: TRBJ2-2
D: NA
V: TRBV5-1
size: NA
CDR3: CASSRDGQLGELFF
DNA: TGCGCCAGCAGCCGGGACGGACAACTCGGGGAGCTGTTTTTT

length: 13
J: TRBJ2-5
D: NA
V: TRBV5-1
size: NA
CDR3: CASSLAAEETQYF
DNA: TGCGCCAGCAGCTTGGCAGCGGAAGAGACCCAGTACTTC

length: 11
J: TRBJ1-2
D: NA
V: TRBV6-6
size: NA
CDR3: CASSSRASYTF
DNA: TGTGCCAGCAGTTCCAGGGCCTCCTACACCTTC

length: 15
J: TRBJ2-1
D: TRBD2
V: TRBV7-3
size: NA
CDR3: CASSSRPGTNNEQFF
DNA: TGTGCCAGCAGCTCCCGCCCCGGGACTAACAATGAGCAGTTCTTC

length: 15
J: TRBJ2-7
D: TRBD1
V: TRBV18
size: NA
CDR3: CASSPGQGSSYEQYF
DNA: TGTGCCAGCTCACCTGGACAGGGCTCCTCCTACGAGCAGTACTTC

length: 14
J: TRBJ2-2
D: NA
V: TRBV11-2
size: NA
CDR3: CASSFYRGTGELFF
DNA: TGTGCCAGCAGCTTCTACCGGGGGACCGGGGAGCTGTTTTTT

length: 14
J: TRBJ1-1
D: NA
V: TRBV18
size: NA
CDR3: CASSPRVQNTEAFF
DNA: TGTGCCAGCTCACCTAGGGTCCAGAACACTGAAGCTTTCTTT

length: 12
J: TRBJ2-7
D: NA
V: TRBV6-5
size: NA
CDR3: CASSSRPNEQYF
DNA: TGTGCCAGCAGTTCAAGACCGAACGAGCAGTACTTC